This TCR beta chain was identified in a study of identical twins. Trimming stripped 5 bases from V and 9 bases from J, with 11 bases between. The CDR3 loop spans 12 amino acids. This clonotype was found a few times. One entry per CDR3 protein results from TCRdb running MiXCR on the 5' RACE reads. The sample includes about 660,000 distinct CDR3 sequences, over 8.5% of them seen just once. The same data also went into a second study, on yellow fever vaccine responses in identical twins.

The receptor's source is a woman between 18 and 29 years old in good health. The J gene is TRBJ2-1, the V gene TRBV12-3 or TRBV12-4, with D maybe TRBD1 (6 bases). Sequenced material: PBMCs. The CDR3 loop is CASSPDSPEQFF. The DNA for the CDR3 is TGTGCCAGCAGTCCGGACAGCCCTGAGCAGTTCTTC.